The 2 T cell receptor beta chains listed next were all sequenced from one sample in a study of T cell clonotyping in hematopoietic cell transplantation. Sequencing used immunoSEQ multiplex PCR; TCRdb keeps in-frame clones, though not all of them. The top ten clones hold roughly 5% of a sample with roughly 7,000 clones, around nine tenths of them seen once. The specimen comprised PBMCs, sampled 30 days after allogeneic stem cell transplant. The receptors come from a female patient aged 50-59 years who had an allogeneic stem cell transplant from an unrelated donor, so the T cells may come from the graft donor. Some clones in this sample may be carry-over from other donors' samples.

The rearrangement joins TRBV18 to TRBJ2-1, with D possibly matching TRBD1 (5 bases). V lost 5 bases, J lost 1 base, and 15 bases lay in between. The germline V gene has CDR1 KGHSH and CDR2 LQKENI. This CDR3 is built from 16 residues. The CDR3 here is CASSSNDRKSYNEQFF. CDR3 DNA sequence: TGTGCCAGCTCATCGAATGACAGAAAGTCCTACAATGAGCAGTTCTTC.

This rearrangement joins TRBV6-6 to TRBJ2-6; no firm D call. Per the germline V gene, CDR1 is MNHNY and CDR2 is SVGAGI (reference sequence). The CDR3 length is 13 residues. Trimming removed 8 bases from V and 4 bases from J, with 9 bases in between. The DNA for the CDR3 is TGTGCCAGCGGTGAGACGGGGGCCAACGTCCTGACTTTC. It codes for CASGETGANVLTF.